The 26 T cell receptor beta chains given below trace back to one sample, sequenced in a study of T cells in localized non-small cell lung cancer (dated by TCRdb to about 2020). The library was built by means of the immunoSEQ multiplex PCR assay. TCRdb stores this immuneACCESS table with in-frame sequences only. Part of the clones is absent; in the studies checked, under half of the shortfall reflects unresolved V genes, and no reason is known for the rest. The sample yields over 3,500 clones; 30% were counted once. The ten largest clones represent roughly 8.2% of the sample. Material: lung tumor tissue, obtained before any cancer treatment. The receptors shown here come from a male donor older than 55 with stage I lung adenocarcinoma.

By its share, this clone is medium-sized. The chain is built from TRBV4-1 and TRBJ1-6; D gene unclear. Germline CDR1 MGHRA, CDR2 YSYEKL. This CDR3 contains 14 residues. Trimming shortened V by 8 bases and J by 6 bases, and 14 bases separated the two germline ends. The CDR3 DNA reads TGCGCCAGCGAGCCAGGAGAGGGTAATTCACCCCTCCACTTT. Amino acids: CASEPGEGNSPLHF.

The rearrangement uses TRBV11-3 and TRBJ1-6, with no clear D. Germline CDR1 SGHNT, CDR2 YENEEA. This CDR3 contains 15 residues. V lost 3 bases to trimming and J lost 6 bases, with 12 bases between them. CDR3 DNA sequence: TGTGCCAGCAGCTTGGGAAGCAATACTAATTCACCCCTCCACTTT. It codes for CASSLGSNTNSPLHF.

The genes are TRBV9 and TRBJ1-4, with D possibly matching TRBD1 (6 bases). The CDR3 consists of 12 residues. Germline values: CDR1 SGDLS, CDR2 YYNGEE. Trimming pared 6 bases from V and 8 bases from J, leaving 11 bases between. The CDR3 here is CASKGGAEKLFF. CDR3 DNA sequence: TGTGCCAGCAAAGGGGGTGCGGAAAAACTGTTTTTT.

The chain recombines TRBV18 with TRBJ2-3; D is uncertain. V dropped 0 bases and J dropped 9 bases, with 16 bases sitting between them. CDR1 is KGHSH and CDR2 is LQKENI in the germline V gene. This CDR3 is built from 15 residues. For the CDR3, the DNA is TGTGCCAGCTCACCACCCCCGTCCCCGGTGGTCACGCAGTATTTT. It specifies CASSPPPSPVVTQYF.

The chain carries TRBV19 and TRBJ1-1, with a weak D call TRBD1 (5 bases). From germline, CDR1 is LNHDA and CDR2 SQIVND (reference sequence). V was cut by 6 bases and J by 12 bases, with 20 bases left in between. CDR3 length: 13 amino acids. This chain's CDR3 is CASRGPGTPIPFF. CDR3 bases: TGTGCCAGTAGGGGACCGGGCACCCCGATACCTTTCTTT.

A single count supports this clone. The chain uses TRBV18 and TRBJ2-5; D ambiguous. From germline, CDR1 is KGHSH and CDR2 LQKENI. Between the trimmed V and J ends, which lost 1 base and 5 bases, there was a span of 8 bases. The CDR3 extends over 13 amino acids. This CDR3 reads CASSPLPGETQYF. The CDR3 coding sequence is TGTGCCAGCTCACCACTACCTGGGGAGACCCAGTACTTC.

This clone was picked up a small number of times. The chain employs TRBV5-1 and TRBJ2-3, with D hard to call. V lost 4 bases to trimming and J lost 0 bases, with 12 bases between them. This CDR3 spans 15 amino acids. Germline CDR1 and CDR2: SGHRS and YFSETQ. The CDR3 bases are TGCGCCAGCAGCCCCGCGGCACCTAGCACAGATACGCAGTATTTT. It is translated as CASSPAAPSTDTQYF.

V is TRBV19 and J is TRBJ1-1; weak D call: TRBD1 (5 bases). The CDR3 runs 14 residues. Germline V gives CDR1 LNHDA, CDR2 SQIVND (reference sequence). V was clipped by 5 bases and J by 7 bases, with 17 bases between them. For the CDR3, the DNA is TGTGCCAGTAGTGAGGAAGGGGCCTACTATGAAGCTTTCTTT. Translation: CASSEEGAYYEAFF.

The V call is TRBV4-1, the J call TRBJ2-1, with TRBD2 matching 7 bases. V gave up 1 base and J gave up 6 bases; unmatched junction bases: 12. The CDR3 is made up of 17 amino acids. The germline CDR1 and CDR2 sequences are MGHRA and YSYEKL. CDR3 coding DNA: TGCGCCAGCAGCCAAGTAACCCCCGGACTAGGGCGCAATGAGCAGTTCTTC. Translating gives CASSQVTPGLGRNEQFF.

This clone occurred a few times. The gene calls are TRBV11-3 and TRBJ1-5; 9 bases match TRBD1. Trimming at V came to 5 bases and at J to 1 base, leaving 6 bases not matched to a gene. Germline-derived CDR1 and CDR2 are SGHNT and YENEEA. The CDR3 loop spans 16 amino acids. The CDR3 DNA sequence: TGTGCCAGCAGCCAACAGGGGGCGGGAAGCAATCAGCCCCAGCATTTT. Translation gives CASSQQGAGSNQPQHF. The complete variable domain, with remaining parts taken from reference TRBV11-3 and TRBJ1-5, reads EAGVVQSPRYKIIEKKQPVAFWCNPISGHNTLYWYLQNLGQGPELLIRYENEEAVDDSQLPKDRFSAERLKGVDSTLKIQPAELGDSAVYLCASSQQGAGSNQPQHFGDGTRLSIL.

This clone turned up a few times. The V call is TRBV11-3, the J call TRBJ1-6; D gene uncertain. The CDR3 covers 15 residues. Germline V gene data show CDR1 as SGHNT and CDR2 as YENEEA. V shed 4 bases and J shed 10 bases, with 17 bases lying between them. The CDR3 here is CASSSRTVKGSPLHF. The CDR3 coding sequence is TGTGCCAGCAGCTCGCGAACTGTAAAAGGATCACCCCTCCACTTT.

The chain employs TRBV19 and TRBJ2-3, with a possible D match to TRBD1 (7 bases). V lost 10 bases to trimming and J lost 4 bases, with 15 bases between them. Germline values: CDR1 LNHDA, CDR2 SQIVND (reference sequence). The CDR3 is 13 amino acids. CDR3 DNA sequence: TGTGCCACTTCCGACAGGGAGGCAGATACGCAGTATTTT. It is translated as CATSDREADTQYF. Using reference TRBV19 and TRBJ2-3 for the parts outside the CDR3, the full variable domain is DGGITQSPKYLFRKEGQNVTLSCEQNLNHDAMYWYRQDPGQGLRLIYYSQIVNDFQKGDIAEGYSVSREKKESFPLTVTSAQKNPTAFYLCATSDREADTQYFGPGTRLTVL.

V usage is TRBV19 and J usage is TRBJ2-7, with 14 bases aligning to TRBD2. This CDR3 comprises 17 residues. V lost 3 bases, J lost 2 bases, and 6 bases stayed unmatched. In germline, CDR1 is LNHDA, CDR2 SQIVND (reference sequence). CDR3 bases: TGTGCCAGTAGTATCGAAGGGACTAGCGGGGGAGCCTACGAGCAGTACTTC. This sequence encodes CASSIEGTSGGAYEQYF. Based on the CDR3 plus reference TRBV19 and TRBJ2-7, the full variable domain is DGGITQSPKYLFRKEGQNVTLSCEQNLNHDAMYWYRQDPGQGLRLIYYSQIVNDFQKGDIAEGYSVSREKKESFPLTVTSAQKNPTAFYLCASSIEGTSGGAYEQYFGPGTRLTVT.

The V gene is TRBV15, the J gene TRBJ2-7; TRBD1 matches at 9 bases. Germline V lookup: CDR1 LNHNV, CDR2 YYDKDF (reference sequence). V lost 4 bases and J lost 9; bases outside the gene matches: 10. The CDR3 is 14 residues long. The CDR3 DNA reads as TGTGCCACCAGCACTAAGGGACAGGGTGGTGCGCAGTACTTC. This encodes CATSTKGQGGAQYF.

The gene calls are TRBV19 and TRBJ1-3; D call uncertain. V lost 7 bases and J lost 0, with 10 bases in between. Germline-derived CDR1 and CDR2 are LNHDA and SQIVND (reference sequence). The CDR3 length is 14 residues. DNA of the CDR3: TGTGCCAGTAAGAAACTGGGCTCTGGAAACACCATATATTTT. Residues: CASKKLGSGNTIYF.

The rearrangement links TRBV11-3 to TRBJ2-7; TRBD1 is a possible D gene (5 bases). The CDR3 runs to 14 residues. Trimming removed 3 bases from V and 2 bases from J, with 11 bases in between. The germline V gene has CDR1 SGHNT and CDR2 YENEEA. CDR3 bases: TGTGCCAGCAGCTTGATTCCCAGGGCCTACGAGCAGTACTTC. Translating it yields CASSLIPRAYEQYF.

This clone was seen only a few times. The chain is built from TRBV2 and TRBJ2-7, with 9 positions matching TRBD1. CDR3 length: 15 residues. Germline assignment: CDR1 SNHLY and CDR2 FYNNEI. Losses at the gene ends were 2 bases for V and 2 bases for J; bases not matched to a gene: 4. The CDR3 region has the DNA TGTGCCAGCAGTGAAAACCGGGACAGGGCCTACGAGCAGTACTTC. The encoded protein is CASSENRDRAYEQYF.

This clone has only a few counts. This CDR3 is CASSVAWLGLGLAGNEQFF. CDR3 sequence (DNA): TGTGCCAGCAGCGTAGCCTGGCTGGGTTTGGGACTAGCTGGCAATGAGCAGTTCTTC. This chain links TRBV9 with TRBJ2-1, with 9 bases lining up with TRBD2. V shed 0 bases and J 6 bases; nucleotides not matched to a gene: 16. The CDR3 sequence is 19 residues long. Germline loops: CDR1 SGDLS, CDR2 YYNGEE.

The chain has TRBV29-1 and TRBJ1-1; 9 nucleotides line up with TRBD1. Germline CDR1 and CDR2: SQVTM and ANQGSEA. The CDR3 consists of 14 residues. V was pared by 0 bases and J by 3 bases, with 2 bases of the junction left unmatched. The CDR3 spells CSVEDWTGDTEAFF. The CDR3, as DNA: TGCAGCGTTGAAGATTGGACAGGGGACACTGAAGCTTTCTTT.

The chain joins TRBV12-5 to TRBJ1-3; D gene ambiguous. In germline, CDR1 is LGHNT, CDR2 FRNRAP. V was pared by 0 bases and J by 14 bases, with 8 bases between. This CDR3 comprises 11 residues. The CDR3 DNA follows: TGTGCTAGTGGTTTGGTCCTGGGGTTATATTTT. Protein: CASGLVLGLYF.

The chain links TRBV5-1 to TRBJ2-7; D may correspond to TRBD1 or TRBD2 (5 bases each). The V gene's germline CDR1 is SGHRS and CDR2 YFSETQ. This CDR3 region has 14 residues. The ends were cut back, 0 bases at V and 2 bases at J, with 9 bases in the middle. The CDR3 here is CASSLGGTTYEQYF. The CDR3 DNA reads TGCGCCAGCAGCTTGGGGGGGACCACCTACGAGCAGTACTTC. Full variable domain (outside the CDR3, taken from reference TRBV5-1 and TRBJ2-7): KAGVTQTPRYLIKTRGQQVTLSCSPISGHRSVSWYQQTPGQGLQFLFEYFSETQRNKGNFPGRFSGRQFSNSRSEMNVSTLELGDSALYLCASSLGGTTYEQYFGPGTRLTVT.

In this sample, this clone turned up once. The chain couples TRBV6-8 to TRBJ2-3; TRBD1 is a possible D gene (5 bases). Trimming took 2 bases from V and 4 from J, leaving 7 bases between them. This CDR3 has 13 residues. CDR1 MNHGY and CDR2 SAAAGT come from the germline V gene. CDR3: CASSYVGADTQYF. The CDR3 nucleotides are TGTGCCAGCAGTTACGTAGGGGCAGATACGCAGTATTTT.

J is TRBJ2-1 and V is TRBV6-8, with D perhaps TRBD1 (6 bases). V lost 6 bases, J lost 1 base, and 10 bases lay in between. Germline CDR1 reads MNHGY; CDR2 reads SAAAGT. The CDR3 sequence is 14 residues long. The CDR3 DNA sequence: TGTGCCAGCAGCCGCGGACAGTCCTACAATGAGCAGTTCTTC. It is translated as CASSRGQSYNEQFF.

The chain uses TRBV7-5 and TRBJ2-1; the DNA was not compared with TRBD1, the D call given in the table. TRBV7-5 is an annotated pseudogene. CDR3 length equals 16 residues. CDR3 bases: TGTGCCAGCAGCTTGGGGACAGGGTTGGGTACCAATGAGCAGTTCTTC. Translation gives CASSLGTGLGTNEQFF.

This clone was seen more than once but under ten times. This rearrangement joins TRBV11-3 to TRBJ1-6, with 9 bases that match TRBD1. CDR3 length: 15 amino acids. The ends lost 4 bases at V and 9 bases at J; junction bases unmatched: 7. In germline, CDR1 is SGHNT, CDR2 YENEEA. The CDR3 is CASSYSGQGGSPLHF. The CDR3 DNA follows: TGTGCCAGCAGCTACTCGGGACAGGGTGGTTCACCCCTCCACTTT. The complete variable domain, with remaining parts taken from reference TRBV11-3 and TRBJ1-6, reads EAGVVQSPRYKIIEKKQPVAFWCNPISGHNTLYWYLQNLGQGPELLIRYENEEAVDDSQLPKDRFSAERLKGVDSTLKIQPAELGDSAVYLCASSYSGQGGSPLHFGNGTRLTVT.

Written as DNA, the CDR3 is TGCGCCAGCAGCTTGTCTCAGGGTGGGTCTAATGAAAAACTGTTTTTT. The encoded protein is CASSLSQGGSNEKLFF. The chain links TRBV5-1 to TRBJ1-4; a possible D gene is TRBD1 (5 bases). This CDR3 is built from 16 residues. Trimming stripped 1 base from V and 3 bases from J, with 13 bases between. CDR1 is SGHRS, CDR2 YFSETQ, per germline.